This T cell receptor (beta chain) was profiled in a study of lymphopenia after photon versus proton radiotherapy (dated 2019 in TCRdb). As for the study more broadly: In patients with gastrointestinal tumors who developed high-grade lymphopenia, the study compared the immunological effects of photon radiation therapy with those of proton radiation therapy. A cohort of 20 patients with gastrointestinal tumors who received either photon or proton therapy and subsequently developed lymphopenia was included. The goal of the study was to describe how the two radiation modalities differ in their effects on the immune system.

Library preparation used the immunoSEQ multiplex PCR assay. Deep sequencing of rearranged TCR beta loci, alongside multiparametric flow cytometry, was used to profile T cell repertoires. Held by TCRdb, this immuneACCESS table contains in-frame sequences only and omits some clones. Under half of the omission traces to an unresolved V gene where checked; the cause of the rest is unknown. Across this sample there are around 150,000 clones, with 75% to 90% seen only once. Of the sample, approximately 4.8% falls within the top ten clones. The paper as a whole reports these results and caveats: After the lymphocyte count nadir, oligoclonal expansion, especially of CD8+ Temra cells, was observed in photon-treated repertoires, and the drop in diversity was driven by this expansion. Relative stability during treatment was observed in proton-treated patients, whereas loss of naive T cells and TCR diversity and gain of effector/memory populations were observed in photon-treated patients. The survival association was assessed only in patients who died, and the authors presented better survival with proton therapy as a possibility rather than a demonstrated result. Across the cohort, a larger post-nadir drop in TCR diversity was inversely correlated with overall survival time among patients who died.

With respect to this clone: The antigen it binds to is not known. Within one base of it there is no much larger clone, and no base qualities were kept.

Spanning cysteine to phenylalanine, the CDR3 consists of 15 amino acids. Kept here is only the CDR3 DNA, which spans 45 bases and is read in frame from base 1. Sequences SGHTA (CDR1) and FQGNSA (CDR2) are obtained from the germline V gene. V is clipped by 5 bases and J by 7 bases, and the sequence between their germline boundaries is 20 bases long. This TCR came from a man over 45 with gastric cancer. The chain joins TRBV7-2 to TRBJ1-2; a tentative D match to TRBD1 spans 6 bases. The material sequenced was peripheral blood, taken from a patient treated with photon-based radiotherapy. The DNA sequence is TGTGCCAGCAGCCCCAGGGGTGGGACCCCGAGTGGCTACACCTTC. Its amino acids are CASSPRGGTPSGYTF.